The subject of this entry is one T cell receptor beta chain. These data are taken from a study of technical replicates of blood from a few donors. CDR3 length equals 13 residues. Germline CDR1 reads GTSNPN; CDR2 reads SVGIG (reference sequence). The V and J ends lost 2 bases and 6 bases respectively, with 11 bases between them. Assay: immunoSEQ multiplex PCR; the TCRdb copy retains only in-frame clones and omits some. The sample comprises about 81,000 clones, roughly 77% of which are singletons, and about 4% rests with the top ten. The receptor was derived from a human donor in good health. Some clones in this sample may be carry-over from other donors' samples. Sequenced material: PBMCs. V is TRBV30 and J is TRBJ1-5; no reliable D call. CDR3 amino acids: CAWSPGSVQPQHF. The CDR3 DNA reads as TGTGCCTGGAGTCCAGGATCGGTTCAGCCCCAGCATTTT.